This T cell receptor beta chain was sequenced in a study of cytomegalovirus exposure and HLA in healthy donors. The PCR made use of 60 Vbeta and 13 Jbeta primers. Method: immunoSEQ multiplex PCR; TCRdb's copy keeps in-frame clones and lacks some. The repertoire holds roughly 150,000 clones, with around 73% as singletons. V was clipped by 0 bases and J by 6 bases, with 5 bases between them. This CDR3 comprises 12 residues. The V gene's germline CDR1 is SGHDN and CDR2 FVKESK. The TCR originated in a woman aged 18 to 35 in good health and CMV-seropositive. The chain carries TRBV14 and TRBJ2-5, with D unresolved. The sample taken for sequencing was PBMCs. The CDR3 DNA sequence: TGTGCCAGCAGCCAAGATGGCCAGACCCAGTACTTC. Protein product: CASSQDGQTQYF.